The clone carrying this T cell receptor beta chain was picked up one time. Its specificity is not known. The time point: blood at routine non-recurrence follow-up after resection. The study sequenced unsorted whole RNA from tumor, nontumor lung or frozen PBMC. This record belongs to a study of spatial heterogeneity in lung cancer. About the study: The donors, more than 55 patients with untreated early-stage non-small cell lung cancer, provided the samples.

The study's findings and limits: At tumor resection, ubiquitous expanded TCRs were detected in blood more often than later.

V was pared by 0 bases and J by 5 bases, with 9 bases between. Germline CDR1 and CDR2: SGHRS and YFSETQ. The length of the CDR3 is 13 residues. TCR cDNA molecules each carried a unique molecular identifier. TCRdb processed the 5' RACE reads anew with MiXCR; each CDR3 protein has one entry. The table has tens of thousands of distinct CDR3 sequences, 15% to 20% seen once. The starting material was PBMCs, obtained at follow-up. The sequence was obtained from a male donor with early-stage non-small cell lung cancer. V gene TRBV5-1 combines with J gene TRBJ2-7, with D possibly matching TRBD2 (5 bases). The CDR3 region is CASSLAPGDEQYF. As DNA, the CDR3 is TGCGCCAGCAGCTTGGCTCCCGGGGACGAGCAGTACTTC.